This TCR beta chain was sequenced in a study of cytomegalovirus exposure and HLA in healthy donors. PCR was performed using 60 Vbeta and 13 Jbeta primers. Here immunoSEQ multiplex PCR was the method, and the copy in TCRdb shows in-frame clones only, minus some. The sample carries about 130,000 clones, around three quarters recorded once. Donors counted as nominally healthy when sampled, yet unrecorded immune exposures were likely. The clonotype was recovered from a female donor in good health and CMV-seronegative. The sequenced material came from PBMCs.

CDR3 loop: CASRGQLALTDTQYF. The DNA for the CDR3 is TGTGCCAGCCGTGGACAGCTCGCGCTAACAGATACGCAGTATTTT. This sequence joins TRBV2 and TRBJ2-3; TRBD1 is a possible D gene (6 bases). CDR3 length equals 15 residues. Trimming removed 8 bases from V and 3 bases from J, with 18 bases in between. The germline V gene encodes CDR1 SNHLY and CDR2 FYNNEI.